What follows are 19 T cell receptor beta chains derived from one specimen sequenced in a study of neurological immune-mediated disorders. TCRdb re-derived calls from the 5' RACE reads in MiXCR, one entry per CDR3 protein. The sample comprises over 35,000 distinct CDR3 sequences, roughly 2.5% of which are singletons, and approximately 2.2% rests with the top ten. Input material: PBMCs. These receptors were obtained from a man over 45 with multiple sclerosis.

This clonotype was detected ten times or more. The CDR3 sequence is CATSVTGANYGYTF. DNA of the CDR3: TGTGCCACCAGTGTTACAGGGGCTAACTATGGCTACACCTTC. The gene calls are TRBV24-1 and TRBJ1-2, with 7 bases fitting TRBD1. Germline V CDR1 and CDR2: KGHDR, SFDVKD. Germline trimming cut 5 bases from V and 0 bases from J; bases unmatched to any gene: 2. The CDR3 loop spans 14 amino acids.

This clonotype has ten or more counts. This rearrangement joins TRBV5-8 to TRBJ2-1; 11 nucleotides match TRBD2. The CDR3 length is 14 residues. V shed 4 bases, J shed 9 bases, and the junction held 6 bases outside the gene matches. CDR1 and CDR2 (germline): SGHTS, YDEGEE. CDR3 in amino acids: CASSRTSGYAEQFF. The CDR3 DNA sequence: TGTGCCAGCAGCCGGACTAGCGGGTACGCTGAGCAGTTCTTC.

This clonotype was seen repeatedly, ten times or more. The junction departs from the called germline gene at one end, perhaps through a read error. V usage is TRBV5-5 and J usage is TRBJ1-6; no clear D. The CDR3 sequence is 14 residues long. CDR1 SGHKS and CDR2 YYEKEE come from the germline V gene (reference sequence). DNA for the CDR3: TGTGCCAGCAGCTCGAGGTGGGAGGAGTCGCCCCTCAACTTT. It codes for CASSSRWEESPLNF. The entire variable domain, with the rest obtained from reference TRBV5-5 and TRBJ1-6, is as follows: DAGVTQSPTHLIKTRGQQVTLRCSPISGHKSVSWYQQVLGQGPQFIFQYYEKEERGRGNFPDRFSARQFPNYSSELNVNALLLGDSALYLCASSSRWEESPLNFGNGTRLTVT.

This clonotype came up many times. The rearrangement joins TRBV20-1 to TRBJ2-7; D is perhaps TRBD1 (5 bases). The germline gives CDR1 DFQATT, CDR2 SNEGSKA (reference sequence). The V end lost 2 bases, the J end lost 2 bases, and 10 bases lay between the germline ends. The CDR3 runs to 13 residues. In DNA, the CDR3 is TGCAGTGCTAGACGGCCAGGGACCTACGAGCAGTACTTC. Translation: CSARRPGTYEQYF.

Ten or more counts support this clonotype. The chain is built from TRBV12-3 or TRBV12-4 and TRBJ2-7; no reliable D call. This CDR3 has 13 amino acids. V shed 3 bases and J shed 6 bases, with 12 bases lying between them. The CDR3 nucleotides read TGTGCCAGCAGTTTCGACCGGTTGAGCGAGCAGTACTTC. Translated: CASSFDRLSEQYF.

The sample holds many counts of this clonotype. The gene calls are TRBV6-2 or TRBV6-3 and TRBJ2-2, with 9 bases aligning to TRBD2. Germline assignment: CDR1 MNHEY and CDR2 SVGEGT. The CDR3 length is 16 residues. Trimming at V came to 6 bases and at J to 3 bases, leaving 8 bases not matched to a gene. In nucleotides, the CDR3 is TGTGCCAGCAGAGGGGCGGAGCGGGGGGACACCGGGGAGCTGTTTTTT. Its translation is CASRGAERGDTGELFF.

There are many counts of this clonotype. The chain couples TRBV12-3 or TRBV12-4 to TRBJ1-4; no reliable D call. Deletions cut 5 bases from V and 5 bases from J, with 18 bases between. This CDR3 has 16 residues. CDR3 DNA: TGTGCCAGCAGTGCCTACCTCGGAGCCGAGAATGAAAAACTGTTTTTT. This gives the protein CASSAYLGAENEKLFF.

This clonotype has at least ten counts. V is TRBV15 and J is TRBJ2-1; possible D gene TRBD1, 6 bases. Germline V gene sequence: CDR1 LNHNV, CDR2 YYDKDF (reference sequence). Trimming stripped 0 bases from V and 7 bases from J, with 10 bases between. There are 14 residues in the CDR3. The CDR3: CATSREGRGNEQFF. CDR3 in DNA: TGTGCCACCAGCAGAGAGGGCAGGGGAAATGAGCAGTTCTTC.

This clonotype was recorded many times. The V call is TRBV20-1, the J call TRBJ2-1; D may match TRBD1 or TRBD2 (7 bases each). The length of the CDR3 is 14 residues. Looked up from germline, CDR1 is DFQATT and CDR2 is SNEGSKA (reference sequence). V lost 3 bases, J lost 9 bases, and 18 bases lay in between. CDR3 coding DNA: TGCAGTGCTAGGAGGGGGCGGGGGTCGCCTGAGCAGTTCTTC. Translation gives CSARRGRGSPEQFF.

This clonotype was seen more than once but under ten times. The genes are TRBV20-1 and TRBJ2-7, with 9 nucleotides matching TRBD1. The CDR3 loop spans 13 amino acids. The germline CDR1 and CDR2 sequences are DFQATT and SNEGSKA (reference sequence). J lost 6 bases, V lost 3 bases, and 6 bases had no gene match. DNA for the CDR3: TGCAGTGCTAGCCGACAGGGGGATGGCGAGCAGTACTTC. Residues: CSASRQGDGEQYF.

This clonotype was detected many times. The rearrangement joins TRBV5-1 to TRBJ1-1; 12 bases align to TRBD1. The germline V gene has CDR1 SGHRS and CDR2 YFSETQ. V lost 5 bases, J lost 3 bases, and 8 bases stayed unmatched. The CDR3 consists of 16 residues. In DNA, the CDR3 is TGCGCCAGCAGGTTCCGGGACAGGGGGCGATACACTGAAGCTTTCTTT. Its protein product is CASRFRDRGRYTEAFF.

The rearrangement links TRBV4-2 to TRBJ2-1; D possibly corresponds to TRBD1 (8 bases). Trimming left V 0 bases short and J 9 bases short, with 15 bases between. Per the germline V gene, CDR1 is LGHNA and CDR2 is YNFKEQ. This CDR3 is built from 15 residues. The CDR3 region is CASSQEGTGGSEQFF. In DNA form, the CDR3 reads TGTGCCAGCAGCCAAGAGGGGACAGGCGGGAGTGAGCAGTTCTTC.

This clonotype showed up many times. The rearrangement links TRBV20-1 to TRBJ2-7; 10 bases are shared with TRBD1. CDR3 size: 17 residues. With 4 bases clipped from V and 4 bases from J, the junction kept 16 bases outside the gene matches. Per germline, CDR1 DFQATT and CDR2 SNEGSKA (reference sequence). The CDR3 DNA reads as TGCAGTGCTATAGGGACAGGGGAGAGAGGGTATCTATACGAGCAGTACTTC. It encodes CSAIGTGERGYLYEQYF.

This clonotype came up a few times. Just one base apart from a much larger clone, this may be a read error. This chain joins TRBV5-1 and TRBJ2-1, with D unresolved. V was trimmed by 4 bases and J by 4 bases, leaving 9 bases between them. The CDR3 consists of 13 residues. CDR1 is SGHRS and CDR2 is YFSETQ in the germline V gene. DNA of the CDR3: TGCGCCAGCAGCCCTGAAAGTTACAATGAGCAGTTCTTC. Protein: CASSPESYNEQFF.

The table lists this clonotype with many counts. The chain couples TRBV3-1 to TRBJ2-2; TRBD1 or TRBD2 may be the D gene (5 bases each). Trimming removed 2 bases at V and 0 bases at J, with 16 bases between. Germline CDR1 is LGHDT and CDR2 is YNNKEL (reference sequence). The CDR3 consists of 18 residues. CDR3 nucleotides: TGTGCCAGCAGCCAACAACCGAGGGACGGCGCGAACACCGGGGAGCTGTTTTTT. Its protein is CASSQQPRDGANTGELFF.

This clonotype was counted many times. This chain connects TRBV20-1 to TRBJ2-7, with a possible D match to TRBD2 (5 bases). The V gene lost 0 bases and the J gene lost 6 bases, with 15 bases spanning the gap. Per germline, CDR1 DFQATT and CDR2 SNEGSKA (reference sequence). The length of the CDR3 is 14 residues. In DNA form, the CDR3 reads TGCAGTGCTAGAGAGGGTCCCTCGGAGGCCGAGCAGTACTTC. This gives the protein CSAREGPSEAEQYF.

There are many counts of this clonotype. This chain joins TRBV7-9 and TRBJ2-3; no clear D. V lost 2 bases to trimming and J lost 6 bases, with 6 bases between them. CDR1 is SEHNR and CDR2 is FQNEAQ in the germline V gene (reference sequence). The CDR3 has 12 amino acids. CDR3 protein: CASSLSSDTQYF. The CDR3 DNA follows: TGTGCCAGCAGCTTATCGTCTGATACGCAGTATTTT.

This clonotype was counted ten times or more. The chain employs TRBV5-1 and TRBJ2-1, with 10 bases that match TRBD2. V trimming: 0 bases; J trimming: 0 bases; junction bases outside the gene matches: 6. The CDR3 extends over 18 amino acids. In germline, CDR1 is SGHRS, CDR2 YFSETQ. CDR3 loop: CASSLDIAGGPSYNEQFF. CDR3 sequence (DNA): TGCGCCAGCAGCTTGGATATAGCGGGGGGACCCTCCTACAATGAGCAGTTCTTC. Using reference TRBV5-1 and TRBJ2-1 for the parts outside the CDR3, the full variable domain is KAGVTQTPRYLIKTRGQQVTLSCSPISGHRSVSWYQQTPGQGLQFLFEYFSETQRNKGNFPGRFSGRQFSNSRSEMNVSTLELGDSALYLCASSLDIAGGPSYNEQFFGPGTRLTVL.

Ten or more counts support this clonotype. CDR3 region: CASSFGSYNEQFF. CDR3 nucleotide sequence: TGCGCCAGCAGCTTCGGTTCCTACAATGAGCAGTTCTTC. V and J are TRBV5-1 and TRBJ2-1; D gene unclear. Germline loops: CDR1 SGHRS, CDR2 YFSETQ. The CDR3 spans 13 residues. The V end was cut by 2 bases, the J end by 1 base, with 4 bases between.